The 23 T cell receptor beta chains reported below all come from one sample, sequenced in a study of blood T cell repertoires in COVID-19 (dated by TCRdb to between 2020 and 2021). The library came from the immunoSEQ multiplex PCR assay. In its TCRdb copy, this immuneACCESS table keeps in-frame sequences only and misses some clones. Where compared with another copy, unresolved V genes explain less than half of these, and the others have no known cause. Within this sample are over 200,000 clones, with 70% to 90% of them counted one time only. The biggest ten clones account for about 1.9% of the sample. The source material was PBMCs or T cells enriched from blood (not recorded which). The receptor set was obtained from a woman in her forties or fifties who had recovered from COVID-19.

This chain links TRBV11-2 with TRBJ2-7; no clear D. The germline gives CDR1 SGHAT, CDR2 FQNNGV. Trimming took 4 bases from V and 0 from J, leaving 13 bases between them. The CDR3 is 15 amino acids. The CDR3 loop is CASSSPWSSSYEQYF. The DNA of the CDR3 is TGTGCCAGCAGCTCGCCGTGGTCGAGCTCCTACGAGCAGTACTTC.

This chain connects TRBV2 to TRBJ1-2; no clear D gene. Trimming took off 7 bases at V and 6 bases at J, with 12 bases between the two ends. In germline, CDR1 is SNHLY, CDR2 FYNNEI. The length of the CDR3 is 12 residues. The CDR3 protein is CASKSDSDGYTF. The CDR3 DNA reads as TGTGCCAGCAAATCGGACTCTGATGGCTACACCTTC.

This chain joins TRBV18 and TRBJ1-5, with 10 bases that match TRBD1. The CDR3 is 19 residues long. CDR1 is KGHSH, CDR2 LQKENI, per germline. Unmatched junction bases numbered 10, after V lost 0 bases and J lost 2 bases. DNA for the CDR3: TGTGCCAGCTCACCACCGGGCGGGACAGGGGAGGTGGGCAATCAGCCCCAGCATTTT. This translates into CASSPPGGTGEVGNQPQHF.

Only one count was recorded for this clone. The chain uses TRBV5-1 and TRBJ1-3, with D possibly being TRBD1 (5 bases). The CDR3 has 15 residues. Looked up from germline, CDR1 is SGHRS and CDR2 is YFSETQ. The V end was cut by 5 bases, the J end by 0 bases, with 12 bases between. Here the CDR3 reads CASRRDRISGNTIYF. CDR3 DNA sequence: TGCGCCAGCAGAAGAGACAGAATCTCTGGAAACACCATATATTTT.

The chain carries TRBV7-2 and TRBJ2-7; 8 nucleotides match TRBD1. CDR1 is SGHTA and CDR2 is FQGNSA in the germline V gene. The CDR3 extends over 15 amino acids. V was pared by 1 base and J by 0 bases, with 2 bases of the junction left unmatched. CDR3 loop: CASSLDRGSSYEQYF. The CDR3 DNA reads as TGTGCCAGCAGCTTAGACAGGGGGTCCTCCTACGAGCAGTACTTC.

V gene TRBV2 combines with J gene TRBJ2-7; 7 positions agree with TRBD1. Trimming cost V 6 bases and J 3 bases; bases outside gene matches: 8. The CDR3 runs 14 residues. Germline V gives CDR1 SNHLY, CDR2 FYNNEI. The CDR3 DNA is TGTGCCAGCAGGGGCCCGGGACAGAGCTACGAGCAGTACTTC. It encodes CASRGPGQSYEQYF.

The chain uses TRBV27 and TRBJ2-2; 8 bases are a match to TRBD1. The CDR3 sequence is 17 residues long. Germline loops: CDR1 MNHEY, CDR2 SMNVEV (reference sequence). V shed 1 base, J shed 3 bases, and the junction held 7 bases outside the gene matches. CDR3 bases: TGTGCCAGCAGTTTATTCGCGGGACAGGACTACACCGGGGAGCTGTTTTTT. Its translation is CASSLFAGQDYTGELFF.

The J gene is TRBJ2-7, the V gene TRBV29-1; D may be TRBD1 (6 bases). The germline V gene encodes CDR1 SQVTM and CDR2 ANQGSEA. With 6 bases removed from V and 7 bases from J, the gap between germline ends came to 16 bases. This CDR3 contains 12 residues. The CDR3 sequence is CSVTGTSGEQYF. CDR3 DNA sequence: TGCAGCGTCACAGGGACCTCGGGGGAGCAGTACTTC.

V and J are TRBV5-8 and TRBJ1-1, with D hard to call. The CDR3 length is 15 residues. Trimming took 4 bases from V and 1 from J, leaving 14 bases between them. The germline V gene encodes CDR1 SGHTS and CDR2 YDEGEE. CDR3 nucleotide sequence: TGTGCCAGCAGCGCAAAGTTGGGGAGGAACACTGAAGCTTTCTTT. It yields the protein CASSAKLGRNTEAFF.

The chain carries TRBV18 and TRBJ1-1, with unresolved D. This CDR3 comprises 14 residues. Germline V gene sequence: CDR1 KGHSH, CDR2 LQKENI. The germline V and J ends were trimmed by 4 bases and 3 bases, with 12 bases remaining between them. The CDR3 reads CASSRGLEYTEAFF. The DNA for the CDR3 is TGTGCCAGCTCACGAGGACTGGAATACACTGAAGCTTTCTTT. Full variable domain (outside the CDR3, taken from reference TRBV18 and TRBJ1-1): NAGVMQNPRHLVRRRGQEARLRCSPMKGHSHVYWYRQLPEEGLKFMVYLQKENIIDESGMPKERFSAEFPKEGPSILRIQQVVRGDSAAYFCASSRGLEYTEAFFGQGTRLTVV.

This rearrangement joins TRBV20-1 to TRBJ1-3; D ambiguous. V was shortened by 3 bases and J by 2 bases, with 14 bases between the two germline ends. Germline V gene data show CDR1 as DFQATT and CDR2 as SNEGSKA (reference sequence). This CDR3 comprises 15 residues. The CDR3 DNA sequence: TGCAGTGCTAGTAGAGGGTCAGGAGCTGGAAACACCATATATTTT. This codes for CSASRGSGAGNTIYF.

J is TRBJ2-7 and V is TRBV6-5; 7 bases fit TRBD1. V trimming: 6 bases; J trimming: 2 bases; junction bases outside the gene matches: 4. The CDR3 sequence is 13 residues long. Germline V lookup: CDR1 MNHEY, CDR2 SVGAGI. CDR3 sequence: CASSETGTYEQYF. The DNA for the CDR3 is TGTGCCAGCAGCGAGACAGGGACCTACGAGCAGTACTTC.

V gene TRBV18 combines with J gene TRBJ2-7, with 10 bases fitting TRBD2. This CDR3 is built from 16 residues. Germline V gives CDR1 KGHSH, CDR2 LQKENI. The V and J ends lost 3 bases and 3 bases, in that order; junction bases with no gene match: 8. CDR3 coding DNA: TGTGCCAGCTCACCTCCGGGACTAGCGACCGGCTACGAGCAGTACTTC. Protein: CASSPPGLATGYEQYF.

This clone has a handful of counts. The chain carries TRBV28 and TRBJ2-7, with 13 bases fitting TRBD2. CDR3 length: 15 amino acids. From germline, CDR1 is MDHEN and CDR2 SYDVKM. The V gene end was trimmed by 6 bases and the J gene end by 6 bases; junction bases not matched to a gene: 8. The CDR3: CASSRRTSGSLEQYF. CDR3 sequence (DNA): TGTGCCAGCAGCCGTAGGACTAGCGGGAGTCTCGAGCAGTACTTC.

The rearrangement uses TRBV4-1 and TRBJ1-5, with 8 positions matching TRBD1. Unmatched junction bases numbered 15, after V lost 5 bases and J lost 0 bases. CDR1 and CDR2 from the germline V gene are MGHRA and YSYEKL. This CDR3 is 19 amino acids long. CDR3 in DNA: TGCGCCAGCAGCTCTTACACGGGACAGGAGCCATTTAGCAATCAGCCCCAGCATTTT. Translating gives CASSSYTGQEPFSNQPQHF.

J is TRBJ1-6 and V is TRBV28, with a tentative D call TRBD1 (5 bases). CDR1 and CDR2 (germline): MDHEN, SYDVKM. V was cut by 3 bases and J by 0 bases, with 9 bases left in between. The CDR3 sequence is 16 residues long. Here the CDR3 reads CASSLEGSSYNSPLHF. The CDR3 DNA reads TGTGCCAGCAGTTTGGAGGGGAGCTCCTATAATTCACCCCTCCACTTT.

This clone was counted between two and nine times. CDR3 region: CASSPPGGPGNTIYF. The DNA for the CDR3 is TGTGCCAGCTCACCACCAGGGGGACCTGGAAACACCATATATTTT. The chain joins TRBV18 to TRBJ1-3; tentative D call: TRBD1 (6 bases). CDR1 and CDR2 (germline): KGHSH, LQKENI. Deletions cut 0 bases from V and 2 bases from J, with 8 bases between. The CDR3 sequence is 15 residues long. Based on the CDR3 plus reference TRBV18 and TRBJ1-3, the full variable domain is NAGVMQNPRHLVRRRGQEARLRCSPMKGHSHVYWYRQLPEEGLKFMVYLQKENIIDESGMPKERFSAEFPKEGPSILRIQQVVRGDSAAYFCASSPPGGPGNTIYFGEGSWLTVV.

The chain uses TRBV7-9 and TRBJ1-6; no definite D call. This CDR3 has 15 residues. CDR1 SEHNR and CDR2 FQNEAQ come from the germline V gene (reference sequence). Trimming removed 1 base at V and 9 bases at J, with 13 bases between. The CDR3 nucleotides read TGTGCCAGCAGCTTAGGGGCAGGTCCCGGTTCACCCCTCCACTTT. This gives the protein CASSLGAGPGSPLHF.

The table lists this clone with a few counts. In nucleotides, the CDR3 is TGTGCCAGCAGTTCGACAGGGACTGGAAACACCATATATTTT. Translation gives CASSSTGTGNTIYF. V is TRBV6-5 and J is TRBJ1-3, with TRBD1 matching 7 bases. With 4 bases clipped from V and 2 bases from J, the junction kept 2 bases outside the gene matches. The length of the CDR3 is 14 residues. Germline V lookup: CDR1 MNHEY, CDR2 SVGAGI.

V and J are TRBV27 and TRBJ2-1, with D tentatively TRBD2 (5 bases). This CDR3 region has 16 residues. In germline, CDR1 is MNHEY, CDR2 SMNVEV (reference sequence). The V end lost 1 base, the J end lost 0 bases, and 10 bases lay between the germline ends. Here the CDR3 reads CASSLYPGSSYNEQFF. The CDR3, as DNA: TGTGCCAGCAGTTTATATCCGGGGAGCTCCTACAATGAGCAGTTCTTC.

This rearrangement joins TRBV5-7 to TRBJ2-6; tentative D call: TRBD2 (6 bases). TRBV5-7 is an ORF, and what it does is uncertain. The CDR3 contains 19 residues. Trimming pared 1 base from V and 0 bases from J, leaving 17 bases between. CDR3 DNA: TGTGCCAGCAGCTTGTGGTCACTAGCTGGCTTCTCTGGGGCCAACGTCCTGACTTTC. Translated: CASSLWSLAGFSGANVLTF.

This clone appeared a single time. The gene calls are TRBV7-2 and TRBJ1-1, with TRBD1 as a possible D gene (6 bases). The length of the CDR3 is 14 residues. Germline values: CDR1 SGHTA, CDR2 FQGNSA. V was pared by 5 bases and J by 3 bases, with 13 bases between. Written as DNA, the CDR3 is TGTGCCAGCAGCCAAGGGGCAGGGGACACTGAAGCTTTCTTT. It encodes CASSQGAGDTEAFF.

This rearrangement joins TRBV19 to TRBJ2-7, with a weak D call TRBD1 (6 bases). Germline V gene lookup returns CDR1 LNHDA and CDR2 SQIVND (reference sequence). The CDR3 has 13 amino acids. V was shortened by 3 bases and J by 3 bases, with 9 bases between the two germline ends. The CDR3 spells CASSMDSGYEQYF. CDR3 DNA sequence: TGTGCCAGTAGTATGGACAGTGGCTACGAGCAGTACTTC.